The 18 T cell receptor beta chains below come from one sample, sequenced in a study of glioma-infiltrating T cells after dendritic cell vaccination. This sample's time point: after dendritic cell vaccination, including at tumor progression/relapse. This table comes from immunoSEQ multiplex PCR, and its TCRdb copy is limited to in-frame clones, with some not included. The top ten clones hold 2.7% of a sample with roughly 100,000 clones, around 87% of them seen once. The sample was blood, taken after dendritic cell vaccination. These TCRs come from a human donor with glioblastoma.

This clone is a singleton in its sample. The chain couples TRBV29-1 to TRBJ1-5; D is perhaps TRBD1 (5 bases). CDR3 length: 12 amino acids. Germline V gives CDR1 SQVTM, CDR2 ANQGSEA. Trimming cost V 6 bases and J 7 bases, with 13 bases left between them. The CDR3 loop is CSVTQGGQPQHF. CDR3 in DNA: TGCAGCGTGACTCAGGGAGGGCAGCCCCAGCATTTT. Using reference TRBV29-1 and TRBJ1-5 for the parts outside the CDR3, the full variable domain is SAVISQKPSRDICQRGTSLTIQCQVDSQVTMMFWYRQQPGQSLTLIATANQGSEATYESGFVIDKFPISRPNLTFSTLTVSNMSPEDSSIYLCSVTQGGQPQHFGDGTRLSIL.

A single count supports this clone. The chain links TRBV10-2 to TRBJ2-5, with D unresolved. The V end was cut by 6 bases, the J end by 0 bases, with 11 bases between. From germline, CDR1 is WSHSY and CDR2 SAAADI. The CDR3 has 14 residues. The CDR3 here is CASRSPQDQETQYF. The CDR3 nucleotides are TGCGCCAGCAGATCCCCGCAGGACCAAGAGACCCAGTACTTC.

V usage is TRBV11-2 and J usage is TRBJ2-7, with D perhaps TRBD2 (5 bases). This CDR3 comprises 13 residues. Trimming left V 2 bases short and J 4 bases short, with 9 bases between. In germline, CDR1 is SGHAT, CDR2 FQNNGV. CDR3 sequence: CASSLQRNYEQYF. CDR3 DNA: TGTGCCAGCAGCTTACAGCGGAATTACGAGCAGTACTTC.

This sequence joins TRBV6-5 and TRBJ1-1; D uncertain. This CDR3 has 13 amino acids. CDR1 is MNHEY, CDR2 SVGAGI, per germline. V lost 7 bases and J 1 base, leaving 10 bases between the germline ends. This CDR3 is CASTRLANTEAFF. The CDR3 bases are TGTGCCAGCACGAGGTTGGCGAACACTGAAGCTTTCTTT.

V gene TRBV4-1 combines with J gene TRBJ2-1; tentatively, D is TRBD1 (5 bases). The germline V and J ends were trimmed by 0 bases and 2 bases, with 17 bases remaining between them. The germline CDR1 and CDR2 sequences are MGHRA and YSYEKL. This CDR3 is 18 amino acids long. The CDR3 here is CASSQESDKDTTYNEQFF. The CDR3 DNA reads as TGCGCCAGCAGCCAAGAGAGCGATAAGGACACAACCTACAATGAGCAGTTCTTC.

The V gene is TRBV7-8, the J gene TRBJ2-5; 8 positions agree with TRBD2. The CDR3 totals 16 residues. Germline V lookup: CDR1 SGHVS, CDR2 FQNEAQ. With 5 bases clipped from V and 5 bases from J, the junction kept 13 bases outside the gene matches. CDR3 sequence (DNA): TGTGCCAGCAGCCCCAGGGTGCGGGGGGCCGTTGAGACCCAGTACTTC. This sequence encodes CASSPRVRGAVETQYF.

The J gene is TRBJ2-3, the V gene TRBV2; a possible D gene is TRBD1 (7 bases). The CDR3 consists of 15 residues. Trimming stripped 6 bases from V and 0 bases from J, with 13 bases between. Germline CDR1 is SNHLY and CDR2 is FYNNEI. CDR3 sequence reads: CASSSQGGSTDTQYF. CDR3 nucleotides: TGTGCCAGCAGCTCCCAGGGGGGCAGCACAGATACGCAGTATTTT.

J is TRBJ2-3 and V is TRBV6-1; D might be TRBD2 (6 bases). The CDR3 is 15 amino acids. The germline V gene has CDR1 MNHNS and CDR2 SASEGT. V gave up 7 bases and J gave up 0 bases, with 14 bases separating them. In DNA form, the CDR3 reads TGTGCCAGCACCCCGATGGAGGGGAGCACAGATACGCAGTATTTT. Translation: CASTPMEGSTDTQYF.

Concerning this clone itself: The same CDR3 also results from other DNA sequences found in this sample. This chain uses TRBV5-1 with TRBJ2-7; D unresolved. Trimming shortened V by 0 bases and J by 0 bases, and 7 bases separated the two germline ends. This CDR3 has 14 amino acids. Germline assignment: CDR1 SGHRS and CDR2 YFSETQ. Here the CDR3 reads CASSLGGSSYEQYF. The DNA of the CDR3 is TGCGCCAGCAGCTTGGGCGGTAGCTCCTACGAGCAGTACTTC.

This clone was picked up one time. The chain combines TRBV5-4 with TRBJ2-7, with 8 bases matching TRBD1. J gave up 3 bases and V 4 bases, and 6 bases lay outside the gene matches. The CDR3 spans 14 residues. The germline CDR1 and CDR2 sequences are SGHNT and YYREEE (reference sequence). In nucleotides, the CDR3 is TGTGCCAGCAGCCCCCGGACAGGGCACTACGAGCAGTACTTC. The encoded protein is CASSPRTGHYEQYF.

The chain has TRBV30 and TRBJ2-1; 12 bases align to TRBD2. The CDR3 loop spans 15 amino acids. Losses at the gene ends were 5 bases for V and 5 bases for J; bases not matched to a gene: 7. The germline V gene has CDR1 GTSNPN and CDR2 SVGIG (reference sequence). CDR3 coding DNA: TGTGCCTGGGAACTAGCGGGAGGTTTCGACAATGAGCAGTTCTTC. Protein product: CAWELAGGFDNEQFF.

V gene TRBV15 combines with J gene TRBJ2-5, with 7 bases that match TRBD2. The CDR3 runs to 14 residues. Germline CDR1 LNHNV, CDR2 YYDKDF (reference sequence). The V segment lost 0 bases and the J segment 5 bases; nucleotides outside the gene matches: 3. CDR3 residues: CATSRDPAGETQYF. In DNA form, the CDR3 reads TGTGCCACCAGCAGAGATCCAGCGGGGGAGACCCAGTACTTC.

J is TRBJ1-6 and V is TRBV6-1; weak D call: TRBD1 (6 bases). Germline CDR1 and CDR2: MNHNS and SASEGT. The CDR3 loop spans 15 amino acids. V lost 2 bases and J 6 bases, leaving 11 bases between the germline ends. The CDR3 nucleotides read TGTGCCAGCAGTGAAAGCGTCAGGGGTAATTCACCCCTCCACTTT. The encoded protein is CASSESVRGNSPLHF.

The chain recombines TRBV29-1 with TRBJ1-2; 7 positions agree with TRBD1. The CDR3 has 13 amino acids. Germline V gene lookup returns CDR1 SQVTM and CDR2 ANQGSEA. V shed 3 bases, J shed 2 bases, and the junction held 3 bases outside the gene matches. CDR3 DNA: TGCAGCGTTGAGCGGGACAGAAACTATGGCTACACCTTC. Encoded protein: CSVERDRNYGYTF.

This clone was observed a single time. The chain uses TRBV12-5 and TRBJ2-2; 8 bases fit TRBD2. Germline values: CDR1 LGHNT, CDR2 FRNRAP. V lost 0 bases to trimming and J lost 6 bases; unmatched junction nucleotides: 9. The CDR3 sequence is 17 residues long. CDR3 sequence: CASGLVLRREDPGELFF. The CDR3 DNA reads TGTGCTAGTGGTTTGGTACTGAGGCGGGAGGATCCCGGGGAGCTGTTTTTT. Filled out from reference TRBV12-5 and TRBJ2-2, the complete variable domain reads DARVTQTPRHKVTEMGQEVTMRCQPILGHNTVFWYRQTMMQGLELLAYFRNRAPLDDSGMPKDRFSAEMPDATLATLKIQPSEPRDSAVYFCASGLVLRREDPGELFFGEGSRLTVL.

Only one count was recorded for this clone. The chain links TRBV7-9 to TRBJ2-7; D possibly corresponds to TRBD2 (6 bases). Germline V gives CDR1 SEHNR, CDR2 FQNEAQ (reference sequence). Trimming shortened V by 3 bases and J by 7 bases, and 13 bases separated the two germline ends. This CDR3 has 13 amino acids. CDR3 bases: TGTGCCAGCAGCTTTCTCGCCCGGGGGGAGCAGTACTTC. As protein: CASSFLARGEQYF.

This CDR3 is CAISGGSGDTQYF. The DNA of the CDR3 is TGTGCCATCAGTGGTGGCTCGGGAGATACGCAGTATTTT. This sequence joins TRBV10-3 and TRBJ2-3, with D uncertain. The CDR3 is 13 residues long. From germline, CDR1 is ENHRY and CDR2 SYGVKD. V was shortened by 4 bases and J by 5 bases, with 10 bases between the two germline ends.

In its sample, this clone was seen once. The CDR3 DNA sequence: TGCGCCAGCAGCTCTCACGGGACTAGCGGATACGAGCAGTACTTC. Amino acids: CASSSHGTSGYEQYF. V usage is TRBV5-1 and J usage is TRBJ2-7; 11 bases map to TRBD2. The germline V gene has CDR1 SGHRS and CDR2 YFSETQ. After removal of 3 bases from V and 4 bases from J, the junction contained 6 bases not matched to a gene. The CDR3 runs 15 residues.